Presented here are 3 T cell receptor beta chains from one specimen sequenced in a study of spatial heterogeneity in lung cancer. As to time point: blood at routine non-recurrence follow-up after resection. Each CDR3 protein is one row after TCRdb ran MiXCR on the 5' RACE reads. Of some 500 distinct CDR3 sequences in the sample, about 16% were seen once. The sample consisted of PBMCs, taken at follow-up. These receptors came from a male donor with early-stage non-small cell lung cancer.

Within the sample, this clonotype is medium-sized (0.01 to 0.1%). This beta chain is a stray read from a library made for alpha chains; its abundance is not meaningful. The genes are TRBV20-1 and TRBJ2-2; no clear D. Trimming left V 0 bases short and J 1 base short, with 6 bases between. The CDR3 sequence is 14 residues long. Germline CDR1 DFQATT, CDR2 SNEGSKA (reference sequence). CDR3 nucleotide sequence: TGCAGTGCTAGAGATTTTTTGAACACCGGGGAGCTGTTTTTT. It encodes CSARDFLNTGELFF.

By proportion, this clonotype is medium-sized. This beta chain is an off-target read within a library intended for alpha chains, so its frequency means little. The chain combines TRBV27 with TRBJ1-2; 8 bases line up with TRBD1. The CDR3 spans 14 residues. J was trimmed by 8 bases and V by 4 bases; bases with no gene match: 9. CDR1 and CDR2 from the germline V gene are MNHEY and SMNVEV (reference sequence). The chain's CDR3 is CASSSGTGSKGYTF. CDR3 DNA sequence: TGTGCCAGCAGTTCCGGGACAGGTTCGAAAGGCTACACCTTC.

This clonotype appeared a few times. Since the library was made to target alpha chains, this beta chain is a stray read and its abundance is not meaningful. This rearrangement joins TRBV18 to TRBJ2-1; unclear D gene. The CDR3 has 14 residues. Germline V gene lookup returns CDR1 KGHSH and CDR2 LQKENI. Trimming took 2 bases from V and 7 from J, leaving 12 bases between them. The CDR3 loop is CASSPNAIRNEQFF. CDR3 coding DNA: TGTGCCAGCTCACCAAACGCCATTAGGAATGAGCAGTTCTTC. Drawing the rest from reference TRBV18 and TRBJ2-1, the complete variable domain is NAGVMQNPRHLVRRRGQEARLRCSPMKGHSHVYWYRQLPEEGLKFMVYLQKENIIDESGMPKERFSAEFPKEGPSILRIQQVVRGDSAAYFCASSPNAIRNEQFFGPGTRLTVL.